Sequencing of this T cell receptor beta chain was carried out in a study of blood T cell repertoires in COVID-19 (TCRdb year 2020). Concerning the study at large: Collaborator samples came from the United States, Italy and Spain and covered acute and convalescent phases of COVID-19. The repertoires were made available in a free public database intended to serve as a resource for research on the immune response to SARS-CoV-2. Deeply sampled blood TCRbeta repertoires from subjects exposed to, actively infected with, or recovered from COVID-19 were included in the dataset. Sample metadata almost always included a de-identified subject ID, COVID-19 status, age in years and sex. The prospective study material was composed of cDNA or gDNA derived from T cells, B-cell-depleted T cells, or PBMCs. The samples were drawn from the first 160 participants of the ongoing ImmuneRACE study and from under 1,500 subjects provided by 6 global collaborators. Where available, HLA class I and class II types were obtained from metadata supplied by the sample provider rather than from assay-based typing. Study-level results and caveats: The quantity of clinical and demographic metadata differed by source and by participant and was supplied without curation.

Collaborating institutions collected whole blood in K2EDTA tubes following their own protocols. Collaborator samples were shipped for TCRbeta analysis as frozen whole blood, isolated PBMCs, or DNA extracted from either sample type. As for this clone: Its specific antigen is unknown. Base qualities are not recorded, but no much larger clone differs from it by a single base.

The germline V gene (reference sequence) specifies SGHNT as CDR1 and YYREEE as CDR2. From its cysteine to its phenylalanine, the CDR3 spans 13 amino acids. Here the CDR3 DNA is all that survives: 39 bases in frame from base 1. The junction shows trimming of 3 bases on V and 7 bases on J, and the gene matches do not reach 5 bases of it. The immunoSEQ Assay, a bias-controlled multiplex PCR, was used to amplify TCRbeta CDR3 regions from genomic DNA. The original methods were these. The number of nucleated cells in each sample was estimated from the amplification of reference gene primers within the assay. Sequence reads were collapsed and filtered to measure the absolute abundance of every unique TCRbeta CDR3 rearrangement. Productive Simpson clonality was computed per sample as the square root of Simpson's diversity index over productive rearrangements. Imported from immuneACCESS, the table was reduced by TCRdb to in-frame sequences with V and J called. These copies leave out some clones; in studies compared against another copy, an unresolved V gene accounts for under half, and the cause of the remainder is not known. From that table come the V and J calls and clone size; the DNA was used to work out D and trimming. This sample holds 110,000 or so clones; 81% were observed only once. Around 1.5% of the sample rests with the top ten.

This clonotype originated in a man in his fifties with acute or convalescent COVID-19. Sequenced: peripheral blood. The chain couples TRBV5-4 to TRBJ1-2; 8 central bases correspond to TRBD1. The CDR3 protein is CASSSTGGAGYTF. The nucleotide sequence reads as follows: TGTGCCAGCAGCTCTACAGGGGGGGCTGGCTACACCTTC. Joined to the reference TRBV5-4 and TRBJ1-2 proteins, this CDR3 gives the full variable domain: ETGVTQSPTHLIKTRGQQVTLRCSSQSGHNTVSWYQQALGQGPQFIFQYYREEENGRGNFPPRFSGLQFPNYSSELNVNALELDDSALYLCASSSTGGAGYTFGSGTRLTVV.